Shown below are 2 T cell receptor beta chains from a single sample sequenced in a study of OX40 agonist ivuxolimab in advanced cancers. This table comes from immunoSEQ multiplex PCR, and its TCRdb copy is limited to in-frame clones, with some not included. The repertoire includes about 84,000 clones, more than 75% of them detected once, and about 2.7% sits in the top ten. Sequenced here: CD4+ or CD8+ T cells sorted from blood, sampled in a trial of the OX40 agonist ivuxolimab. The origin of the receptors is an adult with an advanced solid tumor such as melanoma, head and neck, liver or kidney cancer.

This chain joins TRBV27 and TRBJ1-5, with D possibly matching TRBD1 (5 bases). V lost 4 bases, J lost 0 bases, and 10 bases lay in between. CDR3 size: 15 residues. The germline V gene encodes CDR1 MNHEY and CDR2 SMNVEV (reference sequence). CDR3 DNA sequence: TGTGCCAGCAGTTCTGATGGGGGTAGCAATCAGCCCCAGCATTTT. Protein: CASSSDGGSNQPQHF.

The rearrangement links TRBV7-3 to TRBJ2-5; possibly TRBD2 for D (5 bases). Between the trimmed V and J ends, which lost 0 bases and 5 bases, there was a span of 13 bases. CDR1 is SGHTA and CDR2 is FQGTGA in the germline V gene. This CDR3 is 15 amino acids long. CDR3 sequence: CASSLTPGDFETQYF. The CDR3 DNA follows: TGTGCCAGCAGCTTAACTCCCGGGGATTTCGAGACCCAGTACTTC. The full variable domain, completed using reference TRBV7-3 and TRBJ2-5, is GAGVSQTPSNKVTEKGKYVELRCDPISGHTALYWYRQSLGQGPEFLIYFQGTGAADDSGLPNDRFFAVRPEGSVSTLKIQRTERGDSAVYLCASSLTPGDFETQYFGPGTRLLVL.